The rows below give T cell receptor beta chains drawn from one sample of a study of human T cells and chemical hapten exposure. TCRdb fed the RACE reads into MiXCR, producing one record per CDR3 protein. The table has about 110,000 distinct CDR3 sequences, 9% to 15% seen once. The sample was whole blood, taken in connection with sensitization to the hapten diphenylcyclopropenone (DPC). The receptor source for this set is a woman in her forties or fifties with alopecia areata. Some clones in this sample may be carry-over from other donors' samples. Each CDR3 is given with its conserved first and last residue. Each record gives: CDR3 protein, CDR3 DNA, V gene, J gene, clone size, D gene. A D gene is named only where the DNA matches it firmly. Where a row states a size, it is once, few, many or the class of an expanded clone; other rows omit it.

CASSLAQFHEAFF	TGTGCCAGCAGTTTAGCCCAATTCCACGAAGCTTTCTTT	TRBV27	TRBJ1-1	many	NA
CASSQATGDYTEAFF	TGTGCCAGCAGCCAAGCGACAGGGGACTACACTGAAGCTTTCTTT	TRBV14	TRBJ1-1	NA	TRBD1
CAISGAGALTDTQYF	TGTGCCATCAGTGGAGCGGGGGCCCTCACAGATACGCAGTATTTT	TRBV10-3	TRBJ2-3	NA	TRBD2
CASSLYPSGRSGELFF	TGTGCCAGCAGTTTATATCCTAGCGGGAGGAGCGGGGAGCTGTTTTTT	TRBV12-3/TRBV12-4	TRBJ2-2	few	TRBD2
CASSLGPRPSRTTQETQYF	TGTGCCAGCAGTTTAGGCCCCCGTCCTAGCAGGACGACCCAAGAGACCCAGTACTTC	TRBV12-3/TRBV12-4	TRBJ2-5	few	NA
CASSLRTAKRDNEQFF	TGTGCCAGCAGTTTAAGGACAGCAAAACGGGACAATGAGCAGTTCTTC	TRBV21-1	TRBJ2-1	many	NA
CASSWTDRGDTQYF	TGCGCCAGCAGCTGGACGGACAGGGGAGATACGCAGTATTTT	TRBV5-1	TRBJ2-3	NA	TRBD1
CASSGVRIAKNIQYF	TGTGCCAGCTCAGGGGTACGAATAGCCAAAAACATTCAGTACTTC	TRBV18	TRBJ2-4	NA	NA
CASSLAGLGETQYF	TGTGCCAGCAGCTTAGCGGGACTCGGAGAGACCCAGTACTTC	TRBV7-8	TRBJ2-5	NA	NA
CASSLRPVGSYEQYF	TGTGCCAGCAGTTTAAGGCCCGTGGGCTCCTACGAGCAGTACTTC	TRBV27	TRBJ2-7	NA	NA
CASSLEGRAGTEAFF	TGTGCCAGCAGCTTGGAGGGGAGGGCAGGGACTGAAGCTTTCTTT	TRBV5-4	TRBJ1-1	few	NA
CASSYSYVRNTEAFF	TGTGCCAGCAGTTACTCGTACGTAAGGAACACTGAAGCTTTCTTT	TRBV6-5	TRBJ1-1	many	NA
CASRGTASSYEQYF	TGTGCCAGCAGGGGGACCGCGAGCTCCTACGAGCAGTACTTC	TRBV28	TRBJ2-7	few	NA
CASSEIAQYF	TGTGCCAGCAGTGAAATCGCCCAGTACTTC	TRBV2	TRBJ2-5	NA	NA
CASSSGQVPYEQYF	TGTGCCAGCTCCTCGGGACAGGTCCCCTACGAGCAGTACTTC	TRBV18	TRBJ2-7	many	TRBD1
CASSPDREADGYTF	TGTGCCAGCAGCCCCGACAGGGAAGCCGATGGCTACACCTTC	TRBV28	TRBJ1-2	many	TRBD1
CASSPRSGGTDTQYF	TGCGCCAGCAGCCCTAGATCCGGGGGCACAGATACGCAGTATTTT	TRBV4-3	TRBJ2-3	few	NA
CASSLVDTQYF	TGTGCCAGCAGTTTAGTAGATACGCAGTATTTT	TRBV28	TRBJ2-3	NA	NA
CASSQGALPGLAGNYEQYF	TGTGCCAGCAGCCAAGGCGCCCTCCCGGGACTAGCGGGGAATTACGAGCAGTACTTC	TRBV3-1	TRBJ2-7	NA	TRBD2
CSARPGLAYEQYF	TGCAGTGCTAGACCGGGACTAGCCTACGAGCAGTACTTC	TRBV20-1	TRBJ2-7	few	TRBD2
CASSQDASGGNEQFF	TGTGCCAGCAGCCAAGACGCAAGCGGGGGGAATGAGCAGTTCTTC	TRBV4-2	TRBJ2-1	few	TRBD2
CSVLGRDYTEAFF	TGCAGCGTTTTAGGCAGGGACTACACTGAAGCTTTCTTT	TRBV29-1	TRBJ1-1	few	NA
CASSVGRQETQYF	TGTGCCAGCAGCGTGGGACGACAAGAGACCCAGTACTTC	TRBV7-8	TRBJ2-5	NA	NA
CASSRGTGGSGANVLTF	TGTGCCAGCAGCCGCGGGACAGGGGGCTCTGGGGCCAACGTCCTGACTTTC	TRBV3-1	TRBJ2-6	many	TRBD1
CASSGGLAAYNEQFF	TGTGCCAGCAGTGGGGGACTAGCGGCTTACAATGAGCAGTTCTTC	TRBV12-3/TRBV12-4	TRBJ2-1	NA	TRBD2
CASRTGLAGPEQFF	TGCGCCAGCAGGACGGGACTAGCGGGACCCGAGCAGTTCTTC	TRBV5-1	TRBJ2-1	NA	TRBD2
CASSLQVVWDTAREQYF	TGTGCCAGCAGCTTACAGGTGGTGTGGGACACCGCCAGGGAGCAGTACTTC	TRBV13	TRBJ2-7	few	NA
CASSPRSGVRYGYTF	TGTGCCAGCAGCCCCCGTTCGGGGGTACGGTATGGCTACACCTTC	TRBV7-8	TRBJ1-2	many	NA
CSAQRSSPNTGELFF	TGCAGTGCCCAGCGGTCTAGCCCTAACACCGGGGAGCTGTTTTTT	TRBV20-1	TRBJ2-2	many	NA
CASSKATGSYEQYF	TGTGCCAGCAGCAAAGCGACAGGGAGTTACGAGCAGTACTTC	TRBV5-4	TRBJ2-7	few	TRBD1
CASSDWLNTEAFF	TGCGCCAGCAGCGACTGGTTGAACACTGAAGCTTTCTTT	TRBV10-2	TRBJ1-1	NA	NA
CASSLALGGDLLLAKNIQYF	TGTGCCAGCAGCTTAGCGCTCGGGGGAGATCTCCTACTAGCCAAAAACATTCAGTACTTC	TRBV7-9	TRBJ2-4	few	NA
CSGYRDREAFF	TGCAGCGGGTACAGGGATAGGGAAGCTTTCTTT	TRBV29-1	TRBJ1-1	many	NA
CASSRQNQPQHF	TGTGCCAGCAGCCGTCAAAATCAGCCCCAGCATTTT	TRBV3-1	TRBJ1-5	many	NA
CASSPGTGGSGNTIYF	TGTGCCAGCTCACCTGGGACAGGGGGCTCCGGAAACACCATATATTTT	TRBV18	TRBJ1-3	NA	TRBD1
CASSASYTTGVGQPQHF	TGTGCCAGCAGCGCATCGTATACGACAGGGGTAGGACAGCCCCAGCATTTT	TRBV7-9	TRBJ1-5	few	TRBD1
CASSSKGSVTGELFF	TGTGCCAGCAGTTCCAAGGGGAGTGTCACCGGGGAGCTGTTTTTT	TRBV12-3/TRBV12-4	TRBJ2-2	NA	NA
CASSPSRTDTQYF	TGTGCCAGCTCACCATCTCGCACAGATACGCAGTATTTT	TRBV18	TRBJ2-3	few	NA
CASSERIAGYSYNEQFF	TGTGCCAGCAGTGAACGGATAGCGGGATATTCCTACAATGAGCAGTTCTTC	TRBV2	TRBJ2-1	NA	TRBD2
CSARLLDRIEQYF	TGCAGTGCTAGACTTCTTGACCGCATCGAGCAGTACTTC	TRBV20-1	TRBJ2-7	many	NA
CSAHFGNTEAFF	TGCAGTGCCCATTTCGGGAACACTGAAGCTTTCTTT	TRBV20-1	TRBJ1-1	few	NA
CASRTDIGQPQHF	TGTGCCAGCAGAACAGATATAGGTCAGCCCCAGCATTTT	TRBV2	TRBJ1-5	NA	NA
CASSLATLSNQPQHF	TGTGCCAGCAGCTTAGCGACACTTAGCAATCAGCCCCAGCATTTT	TRBV7-2	TRBJ1-5	NA	NA
CASTKGQENTEAFF	TGTGCCAGCACCAAGGGACAGGAGAACACTGAAGCTTTCTTT	TRBV6-2/TRBV6-3	TRBJ1-1	many	TRBD1
CASSLAGRAQTEAFF	TGTGCCAGCAGCTTAGCCGGCAGGGCTCAGACTGAAGCTTTCTTT	TRBV7-2	TRBJ1-1	NA	NA
CSIGTDNEQFF	TGCAGTATTGGCACCGACAATGAGCAGTTCTTC	TRBV20-1	TRBJ2-1	NA	NA
CASSARQGSGELFF	TGTGCCAGCAGTGCACGACAGGGGTCCGGGGAGCTGTTTTTT	TRBV28	TRBJ2-2	few	TRBD1
CSSRGSETGGPEAFF	TGCAGTTCCCGTGGGTCCGAAACAGGGGGCCCCGAAGCTTTCTTT	TRBV20-1	TRBJ1-1	NA	TRBD1
CASMFGGVHQPQHF	TGTGCCAGCATGTTTGGGGGGGTCCATCAGCCCCAGCATTTT	TRBV12-3/TRBV12-4	TRBJ1-5	few	NA
CASSFERGPHSPLHF	TGCGCCAGCAGCTTCGAACGGGGACCTCATTCACCCCTCCACTTT	TRBV5-1	TRBJ1-6	few	NA
CASSSRDRGPETQYF	TGTGCCAGCAGCTCCCGGGACAGGGGGCCGGAGACCCAGTACTTC	TRBV11-2	TRBJ2-5	NA	TRBD1
CASSQQLAGGYNEQFF	TGTGCCAGCAGCCAACAATTAGCGGGGGGGTACAATGAGCAGTTCTTC	TRBV4-2	TRBJ2-1	NA	TRBD2
CASSPAGRGTGELFF	TGTGCCAGCTCACCGGCGGGCAGGGGCACCGGGGAGCTGTTTTTT	TRBV18	TRBJ2-2	NA	NA
CASSLGGANTGELFF	TGTGCCAGCAGCCTAGGAGGTGCGAACACCGGGGAGCTGTTTTTT	TRBV7-9	TRBJ2-2	NA	NA
CASSGSGGALDTQYF	TGTGCCAGCAGCGGTAGCGGGGGGGCATTAGATACGCAGTATTTT	TRBV7-2	TRBJ2-3	NA	TRBD2
CASSEMQGSPLHF	TGTGCCAGCAGTGAAATGCAGGGCTCACCCCTCCACTTT	TRBV6-1	TRBJ1-6	few	NA
CASSVRGQGSEAFF	TGTGCCAGCAGCGTACGAGGACAGGGGTCTGAAGCTTTCTTT	TRBV9	TRBJ1-1	many	TRBD1
CASSRDGGYEQYF	TGTGCCAGCAGCCGGGACGGAGGTTACGAGCAGTACTTC	TRBV5-5	TRBJ2-7	NA	NA
CSALRTERPLNTEAFF	TGCAGTGCTCTCCGGACAGAACGACCTCTGAACACTGAAGCTTTCTTT	TRBV20-1	TRBJ1-1	few	NA
CASSYTDGGYGYTF	TGTGCCAGCAGTTACACGGACGGCGGCTATGGCTACACCTTC	TRBV6-5	TRBJ1-2	NA	NA